This T cell receptor beta chain was recorded in a study of T cells in Graves' hyperthyroidism and ophthalmopathy. Study-wide findings and caveats: Before onset, ophthalmopathy was predicted by the model a median roughly 6.8 months earlier.

Notes on this clonotype: What it binds is not known. One base away lies a much larger clone, so this may be a sequencing read error.

RNA transcripts provided the source from which TCR beta CDR3 regions were amplified. The HTBI primer set drove a first-round RT-PCR of the TCR CDR3. TCRdb re-called the multiplex PCR reads with MiXCR, one entry per CDR3 protein. This sample has about 640,000 distinct CDR3 sequences, with 20% found just once. Germline V lookup: CDR1 MNHNS, CDR2 SASEGT. The CDR3 totals 17 residues. Trimming took 5 bases from V and 3 from J, leaving 20 bases between them. The receptor was isolated from a man aged 25 to 40 with Graves' ophthalmopathy. The specimen was blood. The rearrangement joins TRBV6-1 to TRBJ1-5; no firm D call. In nucleotides, the CDR3 is TGTGCCAGCAGTAACGGTGATGGTTTGACCCCCAATCAGCCCCAGCATTTT. Translating it yields CASSNGDGLTPNQPQHF.